Listed below are T cell receptor beta chains from one sample, sequenced in a study of OX40 agonist ivuxolimab in advanced cancers. Using immunoSEQ multiplex PCR, the repertoire was profiled, and TCRdb retains in-frame clones only, with some absent. The table records around 80,000 clones, about 81% of them present only once. Sample: CD4+ or CD8+ T cells sorted from blood, taken in a trial of the OX40 agonist ivuxolimab. The source of these receptors is an adult with an advanced solid tumor such as melanoma, head and neck, liver or kidney cancer. Both conserved end residues are trimmed from each CDR3.

CDR3aa,v_gene,j_gene
ASSEAEWGQGHGYT,TRBV10-2,TRBJ1-2
ASSFGPGYEQF,TRBV7-9,TRBJ2-1
ASSVEPSGTEQY,TRBV9,TRBJ2-7
ASSQNRNEQF,TRBV4-2,TRBJ2-1
ASSEMEGVRLF,TRBV6-1,TRBJ1-4
ASSHSGAGGDNYGYT,TRBV11-3,TRBJ1-2
ASSLNDATNEKLF,TRBV18,TRBJ1-4
ASSRGSYNEQF,TRBV7-9,TRBJ2-1
ASSPRGVETQY,TRBV5-1,TRBJ2-5
ASSPERDQPQH,TRBV7-3,TRBJ1-5
ASSDRDTEAF,TRBV7-2,TRBJ1-1
ASLTGSGGGGYT,TRBV6-6,TRBJ1-2
AHGEHFNGELF,TRBV30,TRBJ2-2
ASSGGGAVRETQY,TRBV5-8,TRBJ2-5
AWDKNTEAF,TRBV30,TRBJ1-1
ASQRDIPY,TRBV2,TRBJ2-5
ASSRTSRDYGYT,TRBV6-5,TRBJ1-2
ASSPSKYEQY,TRBV6-1,.
ASSPPGAHEQY,TRBV7-3,TRBJ2-7
ASKIGLETDEQF,TRBV2,TRBJ2-1
ASSSYFSSTDTQY,TRBV6-1,TRBJ2-3
ASSYRAAGPNYGYT,TRBV6-5,TRBJ1-2
ASSLRTSGQAKNIQY,TRBV18,TRBJ2-4
ASSPPGGGLNTEAF,TRBV11-2,TRBJ1-1
ASSHRDYLTYEQY,TRBV7-6,TRBJ2-7
SVEGRVSGLGTEAF,TRBV29-1,TRBJ1-1
ASSVFPGHYEQY,TRBV9,TRBJ2-7
ASTSGGNEQF,TRBV27,TRBJ2-1
ASSQKGRQINQPQH,TRBV27,TRBJ1-5
AWSVPWGGGQPQH,TRBV30,TRBJ1-5
ASSLGAAATNEKLF,TRBV5-6,TRBJ1-4
SSGNYRPNSPLH,TRBV29-1,TRBJ1-6
ASTGTSGNYNEQF,TRBV6-5,TRBJ2-1
ATATGETQY,TRBV7-9,TRBJ2-5
ARSLGSVLPYEQY,TRBV5-3,TRBJ2-7
ASSPSLDRVGEKLF,TRBV4-1,TRBJ1-4
ASSGSAQGEGEQY,TRBV6-5,TRBJ2-7
SGLGDNEQF,TRBV20-1,TRBJ2-1
ASSTTSRFTDTQY,TRBV27,TRBJ2-3
ASSLGARRWEQF,TRBV7-2,TRBJ2-1